The clone carrying this T cell receptor beta chain ranks as medium-sized. The table came from immunoSEQ multiplex PCR; TCRdb's copy has only in-frame clones and leaves some out. The sample holds over 120,000 clones; about 92% are singletons and the top ten take over 7.5%. The sample is drawn from a study of T cell responses to AZD1222 COVID-19 vaccine. Germline V gene data show CDR1 as SNHLY and CDR2 as FYNNEI. V lost 3 bases, J lost 6 bases, and 7 bases stayed unmatched. The CDR3 runs to 14 residues. V gene TRBV2 combines with J gene TRBJ1-2; 7 nucleotides line up with TRBD1. The specimen comprised peripheral blood, sampled on day 0 of AZD1222 vaccination. This TCR was sampled from an adult in good health. The DNA of the CDR3 is TGTGCCAGCAGTGACTGGGACAGAAGCGATGGCTACACCTTC. Residues: CASSDWDRSDGYTF.